These T cell receptor beta chains were read from a single sample in a study of CD8 T cells in Susac syndrome. Via MiXCR, TCRdb re-called the immunoSEQ multiplex PCR reads, giving one row per CDR3 protein. The sample yields about 130,000 distinct CDR3 sequences, 95% seen once. Sample: CD8+ T cells from PBMCs. The origin of the receptors is a human donor with Susac syndrome. Each CDR3 is given with its conserved first and last residue. D genes are given only for firm matches. Not all rows give a size; the values are once, few, many and, for expanded clones, a class.

cdr3_nt,cdr3_aa,v_call,clone_size,d_call,j_call
TGTGCCAGCAGTTACTCGGCGGGAGGGGTCCAAGAGACCCAGTACTTC,CASSYSAGGVQETQYF,TRBV6-5,-,TRBD2,TRBJ2-5
TGTGCCAGCAGCCTAGGGATTGAGCAGTTCTTC,CASSLGIEQFF,TRBV13,-,-,TRBJ2-1
TGTGCCAGCAGTTTTTTGGGGGGGGTGGAGACCCAGTACTTC,CASSFLGGVETQYF,TRBV28,-,TRBD2,TRBJ2-5
TGTGCCAGCAGCGCTGCCCCCAGGGCGCCCAGCTCTGAAGCTTTCTTT,CASSAAPRAPSSEAFF,TRBV9,-,-,TRBJ1-1
TGTGCCAGCAGCCTCGGACTAGCGGGAGTGTCCTACGAGCAGTACTTC,CASSLGLAGVSYEQYF,TRBV7-9,-,TRBD2,TRBJ2-7
TGTGCCAGCAGCACCGTATTGGGGGACTCCTACAATGAGCAGTTCTTC,CASSTVLGDSYNEQFF,TRBV7-9,-,-,TRBJ2-1
TGTGCCAGCAGCCATGACGGACTAGCGAACACAGATACGCAGTATTTT,CASSHDGLANTDTQYF,TRBV3-1,once,TRBD2,TRBJ2-3
TGTGCTAGTGGTTTGGTCCTCCGATCGACAGGGCTGAACACTGAAGCTTTCTTT,CASGLVLRSTGLNTEAFF,TRBV12-5,-,TRBD1,TRBJ1-1
TGTGCCACCACGGGACAGGGGTCGAGAGATACGCAGTATTTT,CATTGQGSRDTQYF,TRBV2,-,TRBD1,TRBJ2-3
TGTGCCAGCAGTTCCGGGACGGCGTTCTACGAGCAGTACTTC,CASSSGTAFYEQYF,TRBV12-3/TRBV12-4,-,-,TRBJ2-7
TGTGCCAGCAGTTTAGGGCTAGCGGGAGGGCGTAAAAACATTCAGTACTTC,CASSLGLAGGRKNIQYF,TRBV12-3/TRBV12-4,-,TRBD2,TRBJ2-4
TGCGCCAGCAGCCAAGTCGGGTCAGGTGGCAATCAGCCCCAGCATTTT,CASSQVGSGGNQPQHF,TRBV4-1,-,-,TRBJ1-5
TGTGCCAGCAGCGTGAGGGACACTGAAGCTTTCTTT,CASSVRDTEAFF,TRBV9,-,-,TRBJ1-1
TGTGCCAGCAGTTTGCCTACGGACACTGAAGCTTTCTTT,CASSLPTDTEAFF,TRBV28,-,-,TRBJ1-1
TGTGCCAGTAGTAAAACCCGGGACAGGGATGGCAATGAGCAGTTCTTC,CASSKTRDRDGNEQFF,TRBV19,-,TRBD1,TRBJ2-1
TGCAGTGCTAGACTAGCGGATTCCTCCTACAATGAGCAGTTCTTC,CSARLADSSYNEQFF,TRBV20-1,-,TRBD2,TRBJ2-1
TGCAGTGCTGGCGGGCGGACAGGGTGGGATGGCTACACCTTC,CSAGGRTGWDGYTF,TRBV20-1,-,TRBD1,TRBJ1-2
TGCGCCAGCAGCTTGGAAACTAGCGGACACTACGAGCAGTACTTC,CASSLETSGHYEQYF,TRBV5-1,once,TRBD2,TRBJ2-7
TGCAGCGTTGAAGGAACTAGGCGGGAGGTGGGTGAGCAGTTCTTC,CSVEGTRREVGEQFF,TRBV29-1,-,TRBD2,TRBJ2-1
TGTGCTAGTGGTCCCGGCGGGGACGAGCAGTACTTC,CASGPGGDEQYF,TRBV12-5,-,-,TRBJ2-7
TGCGCGGCTAAGCGAGGGGGAGGGTTCGAAGCTTTCTTT,CAAKRGGGFEAFF,TRBV4-1,-,-,TRBJ1-1
TGCAGTGCTAGCCTCCTAGCGGAGGAGAAAAATGAGCAGTTCTTC,CSASLLAEEKNEQFF,TRBV20-1,-,TRBD2,TRBJ2-1
TGCAGCGTGGGTACAGGGAATGATGGCTACACCTTC,CSVGTGNDGYTF,TRBV29-1,-,-,TRBJ1-2
TGTGCCAGCAGCCAGGGAAGCACAGATACGCAGTATTTT,CASSQGSTDTQYF,TRBV14,-,-,TRBJ2-3
TGTGCCAGCACCGAAATTTTATCCGGGACTCCAAACGGCGCTTTCTTT,CASTEILSGTPNGAFF,TRBV9,-,-,TRBJ1-1
TGTGCCAGCAGCCAAGATTTGTCGGGAAACACCATATATTTT,CASSQDLSGNTIYF,TRBV14,-,-,TRBJ1-3
TGCAGTGCTCGGACATTCGAAAGGTTGGACTACACCTTC,CSARTFERLDYTF,TRBV20-1,-,-,TRBJ1-2
TGTGCCAGCCTCTACGGGGGTACTGAAGCTTTCTTT,CASLYGGTEAFF,TRBV12-3/TRBV12-4,-,-,TRBJ1-1
TGTGCCAGCAGGCTAACAGGGGCTCAGCCCCAGCATTTT,CASRLTGAQPQHF,TRBV27,-,TRBD1,TRBJ1-5
TGTGCCAGCAGTAAACCAAGGGACTCAGGGTTGAGGAATGAGCAGTTCTTC,CASSKPRDSGLRNEQFF,TRBV6-1,-,-,TRBJ2-1
TGTGCCAGCAGCCAACGTGACACCATATATTTT,CASSQRDTIYF,TRBV3-1,-,-,TRBJ1-3
TGTGCCAGCAGCCAAGACGGCGGGAGTAATAATGAGCAGTTCTTC,CASSQDGGSNNEQFF,TRBV3-1,-,TRBD2,TRBJ2-1
TGTGCCAGCAGCCCCAGGCGGGCTAGCGGGAGAACAGATACGCAGTATTTT,CASSPRRASGRTDTQYF,TRBV6-1,-,TRBD2,TRBJ2-3
TGTGCCAGCAGCTTAAGGGATAACAATGAGCAGTTCTTC,CASSLRDNNEQFF,TRBV7-6,-,-,TRBJ2-1
TGTGCCAGCAGTTTGAGTGGGACCCACGAGCAGTACTTC,CASSLSGTHEQYF,TRBV27,once,-,TRBJ2-7
TGTGCCACCAGTGTTTCGACGATAGGGACAGATACGCAGTATTTT,CATSVSTIGTDTQYF,TRBV24-1,-,-,TRBJ2-3
TGTGCCAGCAGCCCACCCACTTGGGTTGAGCAGTTCTTC,CASSPPTWVEQFF,TRBV7-3,-,-,TRBJ2-1
TGTGCCAGCAGCTTAGTTGCGCCGTTGGCGACCCAGTACTTC,CASSLVAPLATQYF,TRBV11-1,-,-,TRBJ2-5
TGTGCCAGCAGCTTAGGCCGGGGACCGGACCAGCCCCAGCATTTT,CASSLGRGPDQPQHF,TRBV11-2,-,-,TRBJ1-5
TGTGCCAGCAGTGAAGCGCGGACAGGAGGAGCTTTCTTT,CASSEARTGGAFF,TRBV2,-,TRBD1,TRBJ1-1
TGCGCCAGCAGCCAGTGGGGGACTAGCGGGCAAGAGACCCAGTACTTC,CASSQWGTSGQETQYF,TRBV4-1,-,TRBD2,TRBJ2-5
TGTGCCAGCAGCTTGGGGGCCTTGCAGCCCCAGCATTTT,CASSLGALQPQHF,TRBV5-6,-,-,TRBJ1-5
TGCAGTGCTAAGACAGGGTACGAGCAGTACTTC,CSAKTGYEQYF,TRBV20-1,few,TRBD1,TRBJ2-7
TGTGCTAGCAGCTTTGGGCCCGAGGACACCGGGGAGCTGTTTTTT,CASSFGPEDTGELFF,TRBV7-7,-,-,TRBJ2-2
TGTGCCAGCAGCCAGACGTTTGAGACCACAGATACGCAGTATTTT,CASSQTFETTDTQYF,TRBV3-1,-,-,TRBJ2-3
TGTGCCAGCAGTTTACCCTCCTACGAGCAGTACTTC,CASSLPSYEQYF,TRBV27,few,-,TRBJ2-7
TGTGCCAGCAGTTCGGATTACTCACTAGCGGGAGGGGAGCAGTTCTTC,CASSSDYSLAGGEQFF,TRBV6-2/TRBV6-3,-,TRBD2,TRBJ2-1
TGTGCCAGCAGTACTCAATTAGGAGGGAATGAGCAGTTCTTC,CASSTQLGGNEQFF,TRBV27,-,-,TRBJ2-1
TGTGCCAGCGGGCCCAATTCCTACGAGCAGTACTTC,CASGPNSYEQYF,TRBV28,-,-,TRBJ2-7
TGCAGTGCCGCCTACGATGATAGCGGGGTGGGAGGGACCAACGTCCTGACTTTC,CSAAYDDSGVGGTNVLTF,TRBV20-1,-,TRBD2,TRBJ2-6
TGCAGTGCTAGTCGGGACTACCGGGTTAGCTCCTACAATGAGCAGTTCTTC,CSASRDYRVSSYNEQFF,TRBV20-1,-,TRBD2,TRBJ2-1
TGTGCCAGCTCACCATCCTGGGACGGCGATACGCAGTATTTT,CASSPSWDGDTQYF,TRBV18,-,-,TRBJ2-3
TGTGCCAGCAGACTCAGGGCGAGTGGGAACTATGGCTACACCTTC,CASRLRASGNYGYTF,TRBV27,-,-,TRBJ1-2
TGTGCCAGCAGCTTACTCGGGACTAGCGGTATGGAGACCCAGTACTTC,CASSLLGTSGMETQYF,TRBV7-9,once,TRBD2,TRBJ2-5
TGTGCCATCAGTGAGTCATCCGAAAAACTGTTTTTT,CAISESSEKLFF,TRBV10-3,-,-,TRBJ1-4